This T cell receptor (beta chain) appears in the sequencing data of a study of blood T cells in healthy people across ages. General study points: Diversity was higher, and naive CD4+ cells more numerous, in long-lived donors than in aged donors.

CDR1 SGHTA and CDR2 FQGNSA come from the germline V gene. V was clipped by 2 bases and J by 5 bases, with 10 bases between them. The CDR3 extends over 13 amino acids. This clonotype was seen more than once but under ten times. Antigen specificity is unknown. The authors ran a second PCR of about 6 to 12 cycles using a sample-barcoded 5' primer and a J-beta primer mix. TCRdb called the 5' RACE reads again in MiXCR, with one record for every CDR3 protein. The table has 1.5 million to 2 million distinct CDR3 sequences, around half seen once. Each sample yielded at least 7 million isolated PBMCs. This TCR derives from a woman aged 40 to 50 in good health. The sequencing sample was made of blood. The chain recombines TRBV7-2 with TRBJ2-7, with a possible D match to TRBD1 (6 bases). The CDR3 DNA reads as TGTGCCAGCAGCTTACGCAGGGGTAACGAGCAGTACTTC. Protein product: CASSLRRGNEQYF.